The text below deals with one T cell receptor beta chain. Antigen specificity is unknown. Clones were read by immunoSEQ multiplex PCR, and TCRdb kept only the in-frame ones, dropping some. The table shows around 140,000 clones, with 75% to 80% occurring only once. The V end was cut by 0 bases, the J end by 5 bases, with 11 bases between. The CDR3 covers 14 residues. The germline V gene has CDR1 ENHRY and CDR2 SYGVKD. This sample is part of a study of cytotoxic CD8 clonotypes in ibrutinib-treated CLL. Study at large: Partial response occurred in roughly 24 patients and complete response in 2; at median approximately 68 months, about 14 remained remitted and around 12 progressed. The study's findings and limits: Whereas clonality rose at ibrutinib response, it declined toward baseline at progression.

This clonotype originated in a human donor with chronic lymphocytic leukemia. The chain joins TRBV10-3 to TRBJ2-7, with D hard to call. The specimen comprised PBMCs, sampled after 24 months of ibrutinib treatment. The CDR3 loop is CAISESRVSHEQYF. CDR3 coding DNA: TGTGCCATCAGTGAGTCTAGGGTATCCCACGAGCAGTACTTC.